This T cell receptor (beta chain) came from a study of T cell responses to AZD1222 COVID-19 vaccine. Comments on this clone: Its antigen is not known.

Study results and caveats: Spike-specific TCRs gained breadth and depth after people received two AZD1222 doses.

Assay: immunoSEQ multiplex PCR; the TCRdb copy retains only in-frame clones and omits some. The data show approximately 88,000 clones, around 92% seen once. Sequences were derived from peripheral blood, sampled on day 0 of AZD1222 vaccination. The receptor's source is an adult in good health.

The DNA for the CDR3 is TGTGCCATCAGTGAGTCGGGACAGGGTGGGGAAAAACTGTTTTTT. Residues: CAISESGQGGEKLFF. The chain couples TRBV10-3 to TRBJ1-4, with 9 nucleotides matching TRBD1. V trimming: 0 bases; J trimming: 8 bases; junction bases outside the gene matches: 4. The germline V gene has CDR1 ENHRY and CDR2 SYGVKD. The CDR3 extends over 15 amino acids.